Below are 10 T cell receptor beta chains sequenced from a single sample in a study of cytomegalovirus exposure and HLA in healthy donors. Sequenced by immunoSEQ multiplex PCR; TCRdb stores in-frame clones only, minus some. Found here are 100,000 to 150,000 clones, roughly 89% of them singletons; the top ten hold less than 1.5%. Input material: PBMCs. Receptor source: a woman aged 18-29 years in good health and CMV-seronegative.

The J gene is TRBJ2-7, the V gene TRBV4-1; 7 positions agree with TRBD2. Looked up from germline, CDR1 is MGHRA and CDR2 is YSYEKL. This CDR3 comprises 15 residues. Trimming cost V 3 bases and J 0 bases; bases outside gene matches: 5. CDR3 nucleotides: TGCGCCAGCAGCCATTCAGCGGGGAGCTCCTACGAGCAGTACTTC. Protein sequence: CASSHSAGSSYEQYF.

This chain joins TRBV28 and TRBJ2-7, with TRBD2 matching over 9 bases. J gave up 4 bases and V 5 bases, and 12 bases lay outside the gene matches. The CDR3 runs 16 residues. The germline V gene encodes CDR1 MDHEN and CDR2 SYDVKM. Here the CDR3 reads CASSRILAGGRYEQYF. In DNA, the CDR3 is TGTGCCAGCAGTCGAATCCTGGCGGGAGGGCGGTACGAGCAGTACTTC.

This sequence joins TRBV7-9 and TRBJ2-7; D may be TRBD1 (6 bases). V lost 3 bases to trimming and J lost 3 bases, with 15 bases between them. CDR1 is SEHNR, CDR2 FQNEAQ, per germline (reference sequence). The CDR3 runs 15 residues. The CDR3 protein is CASSFPGQKDYEQYV. As DNA, the CDR3 is TGTGCCAGCAGCTTCCCAGGACAGAAAGACTACGAGCAGTACGTC.

The rearrangement joins TRBV9 to TRBJ1-4, with 12 bases lining up with TRBD1. Germline CDR1 SGDLS, CDR2 YYNGEE. This CDR3 comprises 17 residues. V gave up 3 bases and J gave up 8 bases; unmatched junction bases: 11. CDR3 loop: CASSGDLGTGGEEKLFF. CDR3 DNA: TGTGCCAGCAGCGGAGACCTCGGGACAGGGGGCGAGGAAAAACTGTTTTTT.

V and J are TRBV4-2 and TRBJ2-7; D is ambiguous. This CDR3 comprises 12 residues. V lost 1 base and J 5 bases, leaving 6 bases between the germline ends. CDR1 and CDR2 from the germline V gene are LGHNA and YNFKEQ. CDR3 sequence: CASSQGAHEQYF. The CDR3 nucleotides read TGTGCCAGCAGCCAAGGAGCTCACGAGCAGTACTTC.

The J gene is TRBJ2-7, the V gene TRBV5-6; D is perhaps TRBD1 (6 bases). The CDR3 sequence is 13 residues long. Germline lookup yields CDR1 SGHDT and CDR2 YYEEEE. Trimming pared 4 bases from V and 6 bases from J, leaving 14 bases between. CDR3 amino acids: CASSTSTGREQYV. For the CDR3, the DNA is TGTGCCAGCAGCACGTCTACAGGGCGCGAGCAGTACGTC.

This chain joins TRBV14 and TRBJ1-4; the match to TRBD1 covers 9 bases. The CDR3 is 15 residues long. CDR1 is SGHDN and CDR2 is FVKESK in the germline V gene. J was trimmed by 7 bases and V by 4 bases; bases with no gene match: 7. The CDR3 DNA is TGTGCCAGCAGCCCGAACAGGGGGCTCGGTGAAAAACTGTTTTTT. Its translation: CASSPNRGLGEKLFF.

The chain has TRBV7-9 and TRBJ2-1, with a possible D match to TRBD2 (6 bases). Looked up from germline, CDR1 is SEHNR and CDR2 is FQNEAQ (reference sequence). CDR3 length: 14 amino acids. V was clipped by 10 bases and J by 0 bases, with 13 bases between them. Written as DNA, the CDR3 is TGTGCCACCATATCCGGGAGCTCCTACAATGAGCAGTTCTTC. Its translation: CATISGSSYNEQFF.

CDR3 bases: TGTGCCAGCAGCTCCATGAACACTGAAGCTTTCTTT. Amino acid sequence: CASSSMNTEAFF. V usage is TRBV7-8 and J usage is TRBJ1-1; D gene unclear. V shed 4 bases and J shed 0 bases, with 3 bases lying between them. Germline CDR1 reads SGHVS; CDR2 reads FQNEAQ. The CDR3 consists of 12 residues.

This clone occurred a few times. J is TRBJ1-5 and V is TRBV2; possible D gene TRBD1, 6 bases. V was pared by 8 bases and J by 3 bases, with 17 bases between. In germline, CDR1 is SNHLY, CDR2 FYNNEI. This CDR3 comprises 15 residues. The CDR3 sequence is CASQVGRGSNQPQHF. The CDR3, as DNA: TGTGCCAGCCAAGTGGGCAGGGGTTCCAATCAGCCCCAGCATTTT.